These T cell receptor beta chains were read from a single sample in a study of blood T cell repertoires in COVID-19. Profiled with immunoSEQ multiplex PCR; TCRdb holds only in-frame clones, not every one. The data contain about 70,000 clones, more than 75% of them singletons. The specimen sequenced was peripheral blood. The receptors originated from a human donor in a cohort sampled during active COVID-19. Each CDR3 is given with its conserved first and last residue. D genes are given only for firm matches. A clone size is listed for some rows: how often the clone was seen (once, few, many), or a class if it is expanded.

d_call	v_call	clone_size	j_call	cdr3_aa	cdr3_nt
-	TRBV28	-	TRBJ1-4	CASQQPNEKLFF	TGTGCCAGCCAACAGCCGAATGAAAAACTGTTTTTT
-	TRBV7-2	once	TRBJ2-1	CASSLGQIGEQFF	TGTGCCAGCAGCTTAGGGCAGATTGGTGAGCAGTTCTTC
TRBD1	TRBV29-1	-	TRBJ2-1	CSVERGTGVVNEQFF	TGCAGCGTTGAAAGGGGGACAGGGGTTGTTAATGAGCAGTTCTTC
TRBD1	TRBV6-6	once	TRBJ2-7	CASSPRHRDRGVNEQYF	TGTGCCAGCAGTCCCCGGCACCGGGACAGGGGGGTTAACGAGCAGTACTTC
-	TRBV19	-	TRBJ1-6	CASSIDPGYRSPLHF	TGTGCCAGTAGTATAGATCCCGGGTATCGTTCACCCCTCCACTTT
-	TRBV21-1	-	TRBJ2-3	CASHETSGSSDTQYF	TGTGCCAGCCATGAGACTAGCGGGAGTTCAGATACGCAGTATTTT
-	TRBV2	-	TRBJ2-1	CASWERQSSYNEQFF	TGTGCCAGCTGGGAGCGCCAGAGCTCCTACAATGAGCAGTTCTTC
TRBD2	TRBV28	-	TRBJ2-2	CASSWTSGRTGELFF	TGTGCCAGCAGTTGGACTAGCGGAAGAACCGGGGAGCTGTTTTTT
TRBD1	TRBV27	many	TRBJ1-6	CASSSPDRVSLHF	TGTGCCAGCAGTTCCCCAGACAGGGTTTCCCTCCACTTT
-	TRBV7-9	-	TRBJ2-1	CASSFEVAVEQFF	TGTGCCAGCAGCTTTGAAGTAGCGGTTGAGCAGTTCTTC
-	TRBV7-9	once	TRBJ2-1	CASSPRSYNEQFF	TGTGCCAGCAGCCCCAGGTCCTACAATGAGCAGTTCTTC
TRBD2	TRBV6-5	-	TRBJ2-7	CATRPGAGEAYF	TGTGCCACCCGCCCAGGAGCGGGAGAGGCGTACTTC
-	TRBV3-1/TRBV3-2	-	TRBJ2-5	CASSQGASGPAQETQYF	TGTGCCAGCAGCCAAGGGGCCAGCGGGCCGGCCCAAGAGACCCAGTACTTC
-	TRBV2	-	TRBJ2-7	CASRGLADYEQYF	TGTGCCAGCCGGGGTCTAGCAGACTACGAGCAGTACTTC
TRBD2	TRBV25-1	-	TRBJ2-5	CASTVAGGGETQYF	TGTGCCAGCACTGTAGCGGGAGGGGGTGAGACCCAGTACTTC
TRBD2	TRBV5-1	-	TRBJ2-3	CASSLGALAGGTDTQYF	TGCGCCAGCAGCTTAGGGGCACTAGCGGGAGGCACAGATACGCAGTATTTT
TRBD2	TRBV18	-	TRBJ2-3	CASSPSGSGPDTQYF	TGTGCCAGCTCACCTAGCGGGAGTGGGCCAGATACGCAGTATTTT
TRBD2	TRBV5-5	-	TRBJ2-3	CASSLGQSPGLRTDTQYF	TGTGCCAGCAGCTTGGGGCAATCTCCGGGACTAAGGACAGATACGCAGTATTTT
-	TRBV5-4	-	TRBJ1-1	CASSFNTGSWTEAFF	TGTGCCAGCAGCTTTAACACTGGGAGTTGGACTGAAGCTTTCTTT
-	TRBV11-2	-	TRBJ2-1	CASAIAVGAGSEQFF	TGTGCCAGCGCAATAGCGGTCGGGGCTGGTAGTGAGCAGTTCTTC
TRBD1	TRBV11-2	-	TRBJ1-1	CASSYPAGGASEAFF	TGTGCCAGCAGCTACCCCGCAGGGGGCGCATCAGAAGCTTTCTTT
TRBD1	TRBV6-6	once	TRBJ1-1	CASSTGTGVTEAFF	TGTGCCAGCAGTACCGGGACAGGGGTGACTGAAGCTTTCTTT
TRBD2	TRBV25-1	-	TRBJ2-3	CASSESRGGGTDTQYF	TGTGCCAGCAGTGAAAGTAGGGGAGGGGGCACAGATACGCAGTATTTT
-	TRBV5-4	-	TRBJ2-1	CASSLGPGGEQFF	TGTGCCAGCAGCTTAGGGCCCGGAGGTGAGCAGTTCTTC
-	TRBV11-2	-	TRBJ1-1	CASSLEGAEAFF	TGTGCCAGCAGCTTAGAAGGGGCTGAAGCTTTCTTT
-	TRBV20-1	-	TRBJ1-1	CSGGSNTEAFF	TGCTCCGGAGGCTCGAACACTGAAGCTTTCTTT
TRBD1	TRBV6-1	-	TRBJ2-2	CASSFWTGGTGELFF	TGTGCCAGCAGTTTCTGGACAGGCGGGACCGGGGAGCTGTTTTTT
-	TRBV27	-	TRBJ1-5	CASSLSGNQPQHF	TGTGCCAGCAGTTTATCCGGCAATCAGCCCCAGCATTTT
TRBD1	TRBV10-3	-	TRBJ2-4	CAISPTGLACERKNIQYF	TGTGCCATCAGCCCGACAGGGCTAGCCTGCGAGAGAAAAAACATTCAGTACTTC
-	TRBV28	-	TRBJ1-3	CASTPGQGISGNTIYF	TGTGCCAGCACACCGGGACAAGGAATCTCTGGAAACACCATATATTTT
-	TRBV5-4	once	TRBJ1-1	CASSPARFNTEAFF	TGTGCCAGCAGCCCCGCCAGATTCAACACTGAAGCTTTCTTT
-	TRBV4-1	few	TRBJ2-7	CASSQKSLGGRGRQRDEQYF	TGCGCCAGCAGCCAAAAATCACTCGGTGGCAGGGGGAGGCAGAGGGACGAGCAGTACTTC
-	TRBV11-3	-	TRBJ2-1	CASSRSSYNEQFF	TGTGCCAGCAGCCGGAGCTCCTACAATGAGCAGTTCTTC
TRBD1	TRBV6-5	-	TRBJ2-7	CASDGTAFSYEQYF	TGTGCCAGCGACGGGACAGCTTTTTCCTACGAGCAGTACTTC
-	TRBV11-3	-	TRBJ2-1	CASSRGRGSYNEQFF	TGTGCCAGCAGCCGAGGTAGGGGCTCCTACAATGAGCAGTTCTTC
TRBD2	TRBV4-2	-	TRBJ2-1	CASSPLIAGTGYNEQFF	TGTGCCAGCAGCCCTCTAATAGCGGGAACTGGCTACAATGAGCAGTTCTTC
-	TRBV5-1	-	TRBJ2-3	CASSLGGATDTQYF	TGCGCCAGCAGCTTGGGAGGAGCCACAGATACGCAGTATTTT
-	TRBV6-5	-	TRBJ2-5	CASRRGETQYF	TGTGCCAGTCGAAGGGGGGAGACCCAGTACTTC
TRBD2	TRBV6-4	-	TRBJ2-1	CASSGQTSGSNEQFF	TGTGCCAGCAGTGGCCAAACTAGCGGGAGTAATGAGCAGTTCTTC
TRBD1	TRBV15	once	TRBJ2-7	CATSRRQGVNEQYF	TGTGCCACCAGCAGAAGACAGGGTGTCAACGAGCAGTACTTC
-	TRBV11-3	-	TRBJ1-1	CASSHRTEAFF	TGTGCCAGCAGCCACAGAACTGAAGCTTTCTTT
-	TRBV28	-	TRBJ2-7	CASSSGPGDYEQYF	TGTGCCAGCAGTTCGGGACCGGGGGACTACGAGCAGTACTTC
-	TRBV27	few	TRBJ2-2	CASSYRLVGTGELFF	TGTGCCAGCAGTTATCGACTAGTTGGCACCGGGGAGCTGTTTTTT
TRBD2	TRBV19	-	TRBJ2-1	CASSIGTRDEQFF	TGTGCCAGTAGTATCGGGACTAGGGATGAGCAGTTCTTC
TRBD1	TRBV2	-	TRBJ2-3	CADSRDRGDTQYF	TGTGCCGACAGCCGGGACAGGGGGGATACGCAGTATTTT
-	TRBV6-6	-	TRBJ2-3	CASSYEFRQTDTQYF	TGTGCCAGCAGTTACGAGTTCAGACAGACAGATACGCAGTATTTT
TRBD2	TRBV19	-	TRBJ2-3	CASHSGMWTDTQYF	TGTGCCAGTCACAGCGGGATGTGGACAGATACGCAGTATTTT
TRBD2	TRBV9	-	TRBJ2-5	CASSVVAGVGETQYF	TGTGCCAGCAGCGTAGTGGCGGGAGTAGGTGAGACCCAGTACTTC
-	TRBV20-1	-	TRBJ2-4	CSASNRAKNIQYF	TGCAGTGCTAGTAACAGAGCCAAAAACATTCAGTACTTC
-	TRBV6-4	-	TRBJ2-3	CASSDTTWDTQYF	TGTGCCAGCAGTGACACTACTTGGGATACGCAGTATTTT
-	TRBV5-5	-	TRBJ2-7	CASSHRRFYEQYF	TGTGCCAGCAGCCACAGGCGTTTCTACGAGCAGTACTTC
-	TRBV7-2	-	TRBJ2-7	CASSRGQIYEQYF	TGTGCCAGCAGCAGAGGACAGATCTACGAGCAGTACTTC
-	TRBV21-1	-	TRBJ2-3	CASSKWAGASTDTQYF	TGTGCCAGCAGCAAATGGGCGGGAGCTAGCACAGATACGCAGTATTTT
TRBD1	TRBV10-3	-	TRBJ1-3	CAISRQGSSGNTIYF	TGTGCCATCAGCCGACAGGGGAGCTCTGGAAACACCATATATTTT
TRBD1	TRBV19	-	TRBJ1-4	CASSGGQGGEKLFF	TGTGCCAGTAGTGGGGGACAGGGGGGAGAAAAACTGTTTTTT